This TCR beta chain was documented in a study of T-cell memory formation after mild COVID-19. In this sample, this clonotype turned up many times. cDNA libraries for TCR alpha and TCR beta, carrying sample barcodes and UMIs, came from 5'RACE with constant-segment primers. MiXCR, applied by TCRdb to the 5' RACE reads, yields one record per CDR3 protein. Of under 40,000 distinct CDR3 sequences in the sample, 7.5% to 8% are singletons; the top ten hold over 25%. The CDR3 sequence is 14 residues long. The germline V gene has CDR1 SGDLS and CDR2 YYNGEE. Trimming pared 2 bases from V and 4 bases from J, leaving 9 bases between.

The TCR was taken from a man between 18 and 29 years old who had mild COVID-19 (a few samples of this study predate the infection). Cell type and time point are not known. The specimen sequenced was PBMCs or a T cell subset sorted from them (not recorded which). The rearrangement uses TRBV9 and TRBJ1-4; D remains unclear. CDR3: CASSVGGLNEKLFF. CDR3 nucleotides: TGTGCCAGCAGCGTGGGAGGGCTTAATGAAAAACTGTTTTTT.